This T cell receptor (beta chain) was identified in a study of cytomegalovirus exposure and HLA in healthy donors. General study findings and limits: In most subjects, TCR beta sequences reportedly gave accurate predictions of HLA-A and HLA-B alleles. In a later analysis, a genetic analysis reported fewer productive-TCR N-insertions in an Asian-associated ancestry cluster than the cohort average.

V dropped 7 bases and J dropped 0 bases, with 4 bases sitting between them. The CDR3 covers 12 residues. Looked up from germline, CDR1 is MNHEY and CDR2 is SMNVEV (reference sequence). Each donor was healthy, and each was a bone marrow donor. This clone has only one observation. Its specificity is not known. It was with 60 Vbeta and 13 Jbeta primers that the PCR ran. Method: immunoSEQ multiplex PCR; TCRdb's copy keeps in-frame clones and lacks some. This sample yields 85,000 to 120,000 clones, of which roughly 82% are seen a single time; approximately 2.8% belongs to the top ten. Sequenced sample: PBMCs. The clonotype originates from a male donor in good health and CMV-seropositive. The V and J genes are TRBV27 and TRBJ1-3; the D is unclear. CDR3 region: CASTPSGNTIYF. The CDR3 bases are TGTGCCAGCACTCCCTCTGGAAACACCATATATTTT.